This T cell receptor (beta chain) originates from a study of prognosis after radiotherapy for stage I lung cancer. This clonotype has at least ten counts. CDR3 of TCR beta was amplified from genomic DNA via a two-round multiplex PCR. Gene-specific TRBV and TRBJ primers were used in PCR round one. TCRdb redid the calling of the multiplex PCR reads with MiXCR, one entry per CDR3 protein. The sample has 25,000 to 30,000 distinct CDR3 sequences, 35% to 50% seen once; the top ten hold 32%. The starting material was PBMCs, obtained before or after stereotactic body radiation therapy (not recorded which). The source of this sequence is a donor of 50 years or more with non-small cell lung cancer.

The CDR3 loop reads CASSSPGQGTHEQYF. In DNA, the CDR3 is TGTGCCAGCAGTTCCCCGGGACAGGGGACCCACGAGCAGTACTTC. The J gene is TRBJ2-7, the V gene TRBV6-5, with 10 nucleotides matching TRBD1. Germline assignment: CDR1 MNHEY and CDR2 SVGAGI. After removal of 4 bases from V and 5 bases from J, the junction contained 8 bases not matched to a gene. This CDR3 is built from 15 residues.